The clone carrying this TCR beta chain has ten or more counts. The record originates from a study of human T cells and chemical hapten exposure. Time point of the sample: patch test 1, 2 weeks after DPC sensitization. Sample treatment: therapeutic diphenylcyclopropenone sensitization with weekly scalp DPC. People who gave samples had alopecia, were 18 to 70 years old, and were suitable for DPC. TCRdb itself ran the RACE reads through MiXCR, one entry per CDR3 protein. The sample holds about 110,000 distinct CDR3 sequences, approximately 10% seen once. The CDR3 length is 15 residues. V lost 7 bases to trimming and J lost 0 bases, with 15 bases between them. The V gene's germline CDR1 is MNHNS and CDR2 SASEGT.

V gene TRBV6-1 combines with J gene TRBJ2-5, with D unresolved. This TCR derives from a woman aged 40-49 years with alopecia areata. Some clones in this sample may be carry-over from other donors' samples. Sequencing was performed on whole blood, taken in connection with sensitization to the hapten diphenylcyclopropenone (DPC). The CDR3 spells CASNQADQYQETQYF. In nucleotides, the CDR3 is TGTGCCAGCAATCAGGCAGACCAGTACCAAGAGACCCAGTACTTC.